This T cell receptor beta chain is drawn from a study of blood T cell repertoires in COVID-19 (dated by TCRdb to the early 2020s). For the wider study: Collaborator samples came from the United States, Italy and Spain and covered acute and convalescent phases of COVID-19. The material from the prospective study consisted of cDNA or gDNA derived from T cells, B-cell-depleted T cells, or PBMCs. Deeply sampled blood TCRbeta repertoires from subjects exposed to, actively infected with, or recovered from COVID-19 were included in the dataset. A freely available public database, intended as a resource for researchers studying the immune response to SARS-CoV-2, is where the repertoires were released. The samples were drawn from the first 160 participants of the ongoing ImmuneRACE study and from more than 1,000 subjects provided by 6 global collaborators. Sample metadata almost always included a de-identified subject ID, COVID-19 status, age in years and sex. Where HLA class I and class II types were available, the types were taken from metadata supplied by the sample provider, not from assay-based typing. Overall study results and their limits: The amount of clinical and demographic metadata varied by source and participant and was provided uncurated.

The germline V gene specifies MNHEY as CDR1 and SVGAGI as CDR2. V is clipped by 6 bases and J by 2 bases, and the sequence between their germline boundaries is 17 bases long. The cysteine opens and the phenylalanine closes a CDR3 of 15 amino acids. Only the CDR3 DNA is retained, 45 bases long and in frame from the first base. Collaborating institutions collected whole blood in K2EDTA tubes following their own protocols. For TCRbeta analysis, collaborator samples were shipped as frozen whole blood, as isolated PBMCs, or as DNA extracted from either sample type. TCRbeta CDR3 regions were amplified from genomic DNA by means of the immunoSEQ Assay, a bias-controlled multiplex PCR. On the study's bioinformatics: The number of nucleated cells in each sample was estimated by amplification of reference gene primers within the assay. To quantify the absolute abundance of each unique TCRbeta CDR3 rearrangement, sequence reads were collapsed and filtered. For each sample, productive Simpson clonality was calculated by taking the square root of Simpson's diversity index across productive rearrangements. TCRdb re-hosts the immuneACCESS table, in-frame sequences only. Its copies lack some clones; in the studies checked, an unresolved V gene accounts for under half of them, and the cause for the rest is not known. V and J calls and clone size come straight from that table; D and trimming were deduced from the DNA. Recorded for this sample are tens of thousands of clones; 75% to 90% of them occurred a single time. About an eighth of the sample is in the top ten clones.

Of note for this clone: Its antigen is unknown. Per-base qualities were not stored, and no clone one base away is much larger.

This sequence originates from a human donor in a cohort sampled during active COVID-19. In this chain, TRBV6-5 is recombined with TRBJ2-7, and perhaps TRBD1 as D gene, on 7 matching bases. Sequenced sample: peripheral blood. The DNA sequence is TGTGCCAGCAGAAAGGGGGGACAGTGGCCCTACGAGCAGTACTTC. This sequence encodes CASRKGGQWPYEQYF.